This paragraph covers one T cell receptor (beta chain) sequence. As yet, its antigen is unknown. Germline values: CDR1 SGDLS, CDR2 YYNGEE. The CDR3 contains 15 residues. Unmatched junction bases numbered 5, after V lost 3 bases and J lost 3 bases. The record originates from a study of OX40 agonist ivuxolimab in advanced cancers. Study-level background: As their treatment, patients were administered ivuxolimab, an agonistic anti-OX40 (CD134) antibody. Treatment received earlier with anti-PD-1, anti-PD-L1 or anti-CTLA-4 agents was allowed, and around 36% had some. Males comprised about 78% of the group, whose mean age was about 60 years (range 23 to 79).

Produced via immunoSEQ multiplex PCR; TCRdb's table is partial and in-frame only. Of around 30,000 clones listed, more than 85% are singletons. General study results and limits: CD8+ T cells (on average) carried more expanded clones than CD4+ T cells.

This TCR was sampled from an adult with an advanced solid tumor such as melanoma, head and neck, liver or kidney cancer. The sequences come from CD4+ or CD8+ T cells sorted from blood, collected in a trial of the OX40 agonist ivuxolimab. The chain links TRBV9 to TRBJ1-5, with 8 bases fitting TRBD1. The CDR3 nucleotides are TGTGCCAGCAGCGGGACAGGGTTCACCAATCAGCCCCAGCATTTT. This codes for CASSGTGFTNQPQHF. The complete variable domain, with remaining parts taken from reference TRBV9 and TRBJ1-5, reads DSGVTQTPKHLITATGQRVTLRCSPRSGDLSVYWYQQSLDQGLQFLIQYYNGEERAKGNILERFSAQQFPDLHSELNLSSLELGDSALYFCASSGTGFTNQPQHFGDGTRLSIL.